This T cell receptor beta chain is drawn from a study of shared clonotypes between healthy human individuals. Study conclusions and caveats: Genetic and exposure-history diversity was limited by the few donors.

Trimming left V 1 base short and J 2 bases short, with 8 bases between. The germline gives CDR1 SGHRS, CDR2 YFSETQ. CDR3 length equals 14 residues. As regards this clone: Its antigen is as yet unknown.

The repertoire was sequenced with immunoSEQ multiplex PCR; TCRdb's copy has only in-frame clones and lacks some. Of 2 million to 2.5 million clones listed, around 93% were seen once; the top ten hold roughly 0.34%. V is TRBV5-1 and J is TRBJ2-3; D may correspond to TRBD1 or TRBD2 (5 bases each). Sequenced material: naive CD4+ T cells from PBMCs. The subset denotes: CD45RA+ positively selected. This clonotype was sampled from a man younger than 30 in good health. Some clones in this sample may be carry-over from other donors' samples. CDR3 in DNA: TGCGCCAGCAGCTTGAGGGACCACACAGATACGCAGTATTTT. As protein: CASSLRDHTDTQYF. Drawing the rest from reference TRBV5-1 and TRBJ2-3, the complete variable domain is KAGVTQTPRYLIKTRGQQVTLSCSPISGHRSVSWYQQTPGQGLQFLFEYFSETQRNKGNFPGRFSGRQFSNSRSEMNVSTLELGDSALYLCASSLRDHTDTQYFGPGTRLTVL.